The 16 T cell receptor beta chains in this list originate from one sample, sequenced in a study of T cell repertoires in cytomegalovirus infection. TCRdb fed the reads into MiXCR, producing one record per CDR3 protein. The sample yields 150,000 to 200,000 distinct CDR3 sequences, roughly 27% seen once. Sequencing used PBMCs. The receptors originated from a human donor in good health (CMV status not recorded). Some clones in this sample may be carry-over from other donors' samples.

This clonotype was observed a single time. This chain joins TRBV29-1 and TRBJ1-4, with a possible D match to TRBD1 (5 bases). V lost 4 bases and J lost 8, with 14 bases in between. The CDR3 totals 13 residues. Germline V gene sequence: CDR1 SQVTM, CDR2 ANQGSEA. This chain's CDR3 is CSVGGGGGEKLFF. The CDR3 DNA reads as TGCAGCGTTGGAGGAGGTGGGGGGGAAAAACTGTTTTTT.

There are a few counts of this clonotype. This chain uses TRBV6-5 with TRBJ1-1; a possible D gene is TRBD1 (6 bases). Germline V lookup: CDR1 MNHEY, CDR2 SVGAGI. This CDR3 is 13 amino acids long. Trimming left V 7 bases short and J 6 bases short, with 15 bases between. CDR3 DNA: TGTGCCAGCACCCAAATGGAGGGGGCTGAAGCTTTCTTT. Encoded protein: CASTQMEGAEAFF.

This clonotype was counted at least ten times. The chain employs TRBV7-8 and TRBJ1-2; 7 bases are a match to TRBD1. Germline trimming cut 6 bases from V and 4 bases from J; bases unmatched to any gene: 8. The CDR3 is 14 residues long. Germline V CDR1 and CDR2: SGHVS, FQNEAQ. CDR3 nucleotide sequence: TGTGCCAGCAGTCTTATCGGGACAGCCTATGGCTACACCTTC. Residues: CASSLIGTAYGYTF.

This clonotype was found many times. V usage is TRBV5-5 and J usage is TRBJ2-7; D call uncertain. V lost 0 bases to trimming and J lost 0 bases, with 13 bases between them. Germline V lookup: CDR1 SGHKS, CDR2 YYEKEE (reference sequence). The length of the CDR3 is 16 residues. CDR3 bases: TGTGCCAGCAGCTTGGAACTCCGGACCGCCTCCTACGAGCAGTACTTC. It specifies CASSLELRTASYEQYF.

The chain uses TRBV29-1 and TRBJ1-5; the D gene is possibly TRBD1 (5 bases). Trimming removed 6 bases from V and 7 bases from J, with 16 bases in between. CDR1 is SQVTM, CDR2 ANQGSEA, per germline. The CDR3 length is 13 residues. The CDR3 nucleotides are TGCAGCGTGATAGTGGGGCCCCAACAGCCCCAGCATTTT. The encoded protein is CSVIVGPQQPQHF.

At least ten counts were recorded for this clonotype. The chain joins TRBV7-2 to TRBJ2-3, with 12 bases lining up with TRBD2. Germline trimming cut 3 bases from V and 5 bases from J; bases unmatched to any gene: 6. Germline CDR1 and CDR2: SGHTA and FQGNSA. This CDR3 is built from 16 residues. CDR3 sequence (DNA): TGTGCCAGCAGCTTGACTAGCGGGGGCCGGGGAGATACGCAGTATTTT. The encoded protein is CASSLTSGGRGDTQYF.

The chain carries TRBV4-2 and TRBJ2-7; 7 nucleotides line up with TRBD2. This CDR3 region has 15 residues. Germline CDR1 and CDR2: LGHNA and YNFKEQ. Losses at the gene ends were 0 bases for V and 3 bases for J; bases not matched to a gene: 5. This CDR3 is CASSQEEGGDYEQYF. CDR3 nucleotide sequence: TGTGCCAGCAGCCAAGAAGAGGGAGGGGACTACGAGCAGTACTTC.

This clonotype has more than one count but fewer than ten. The V and J genes are TRBV20-1 and TRBJ1-2; D remains ambiguous. CDR1 DFQATT and CDR2 SNEGSKA come from the germline V gene (reference sequence). This CDR3 is built from 13 residues. V was clipped by 6 bases and J by 3 bases, with 14 bases between them. CDR3 sequence (DNA): TGCAGTGCCCAGACAATCCAGGACTATGGCTACACCTTC. This codes for CSAQTIQDYGYTF.

J is TRBJ1-6 and V is TRBV9; the match to TRBD1 covers 7 bases. J was trimmed by 10 bases and V by 4 bases; bases with no gene match: 11. In germline, CDR1 is SGDLS, CDR2 YYNGEE. This CDR3 has 15 residues. CDR3 residues: CASSPSTGIESPLHF. Here the CDR3 DNA reads TGTGCCAGCAGCCCTTCGACAGGGATAGAGTCACCCCTCCACTTT.

J is TRBJ2-5 and V is TRBV11-2; no clear D gene. This CDR3 contains 16 residues. The germline gives CDR1 SGHAT, CDR2 FQNNGV. Between the trimmed V and J ends, which lost 0 bases and 1 base, there was a span of 12 bases. This chain's CDR3 is CASSLEVWAGQETQYF. DNA of the CDR3: TGTGCCAGCAGCTTAGAAGTGTGGGCCGGCCAAGAGACCCAGTACTTC.

This clonotype was counted a few times. This chain joins TRBV2 and TRBJ2-1; tentatively, D is TRBD1 (6 bases). V lost 5 bases to trimming and J lost 7 bases, with 18 bases between them. The CDR3 runs to 15 residues. In germline, CDR1 is SNHLY, CDR2 FYNNEI. CDR3 nucleotide sequence: TGTGCCAGCAGTAGGGGTCTGGGGGCAGCAAATGAGCAGTTCTTC. Protein product: CASSRGLGAANEQFF.

This clonotype was counted only a few times. V is TRBV5-1 and J is TRBJ1-1; D remains ambiguous. V gave up 5 bases and J gave up 6 bases, with 14 bases separating them. Germline lookup yields CDR1 SGHRS and CDR2 YFSETQ. The CDR3 extends over 13 amino acids. The CDR3, as DNA: TGCGCCAGCAGGGTGCTCGGGAGTTCTGAAGCTTTCTTT. Protein: CASRVLGSSEAFF.

As for this clonotype: A read error may be the cause here, since a much bigger clone is one base away. The genes are TRBV7-2 and TRBJ2-2, with 12 bases matching TRBD2. The CDR3 has 18 residues. Germline CDR1 and CDR2: SGHTA and FQGNSA. Here the CDR3 reads CAGSIRLAGAANTGELFF. In DNA form, the CDR3 reads TGTGCCGGCAGCATTCGACTAGCGGGGGCCGCGAACACCGGGGAGCTGTTTTTT.

This chain links TRBV4-2 with TRBJ2-1; 8 bases fit TRBD2. The CDR3 runs to 16 residues. With 2 bases clipped from V and 4 bases from J, the junction kept 7 bases outside the gene matches. The germline V gene encodes CDR1 LGHNA and CDR2 YNFKEQ. The CDR3: CASSQPGLGEYNEQFF. The CDR3 coding sequence is TGTGCCAGCAGCCAACCGGGACTAGGGGAATACAATGAGCAGTTCTTC.

This clonotype was seen ten or more times. This chain uses TRBV4-1 with TRBJ2-3, with unresolved D. Deletions cut 1 base from V and 6 bases from J, with 14 bases between. The CDR3 contains 15 residues. Germline loops: CDR1 MGHRA, CDR2 YSYEKL. Here the CDR3 DNA reads TGCGCCAGCAGCCAAGTTGGCCTCGGAGCGGATACGCAGTATTTT. Its translation is CASSQVGLGADTQYF.

For this clonotype: Germline and junction disagree at one end, which may indicate a read error. The CDR3 bases are TGTGCCAGCAGCTTGTCAAGGGGCCCTACTCATAATGAAAAACTGTTTTTT. Its translation is CASSLSRGPTHNEKLFF. V is TRBV5-3 and J is TRBJ1-4; D perhaps matches TRBD1 (5 bases). TRBV5-3 counts as an open reading frame of uncertain function. CDR3 length equals 17 residues.